The rows below give T cell receptor beta chains drawn from one sample of a study of shared clonotypes between healthy human individuals. Profiling relied on immunoSEQ multiplex PCR, and the TCRdb table lists in-frame clones only, not all of them. The sample consists of hundreds of thousands of clones, around 74% of them appearing once. The sequenced material came from memory CD4+ T cells sorted from blood. These TCRs come from a woman in her twenties or thirties in good health. Both conserved end residues are part of each CDR3. The order of the fields is V gene, D gene, clone size, CDR3 length, J gene, CDR3 protein, CDR3 DNA. The D gene is left open where the match is weak. A row's size may be missing; if present it is once, few, many or a size class.

>TRBV11-1|TRBD2|NA|16|TRBJ2-6
CASSSRGEGGANVLTF
TGTGCCAGCAGCTCCCGCGGGGAGGGTGGGGCCAACGTCCTGACTTTC
>TRBV19|NA|NA|16|TRBJ2-2
CASTPGLDRSTGELFF
TGTGCCAGTACCCCCGGTCTAGATCGGTCCACCGGGGAGCTGTTTTTT
>TRBV25-1|TRBD2|NA|13|TRBJ2-1
CASGLAGTNEQFF
TGTGCCAGCGGACTAGCGGGAACCAATGAGCAGTTCTTC
>TRBV6-6|NA|NA|15|TRBJ2-1
CASSSDGNGGNEQFF
TGTGCCAGCAGCTCCGACGGCAATGGCGGCAATGAGCAGTTCTTC
>TRBV7-9|TRBD1|NA|16|TRBJ1-1
CASSLETGFMNTEAFF
TGTGCCAGCAGCTTAGAGACAGGGTTTATGAACACTGAAGCTTTCTTT
>TRBV28|TRBD1|NA|17|TRBJ1-2
CASSKREGQRANYGYTF
TGTGCCAGCAGTAAACGCGAGGGACAGCGAGCTAACTATGGCTACACCTTC
>TRBV6-1|TRBD2|NA|15|TRBJ2-5
CASKLPGLVQETQYF
TGTGCCAGCAAGTTGCCAGGACTAGTCCAAGAGACCCAGTACTTC
>TRBV6-5|NA|NA|14|TRBJ2-3
CASSYSKFSDTQYF
TGTGCCAGCAGTTACTCCAAATTCTCAGATACGCAGTATTTT
>TRBV7-9|NA|NA|16|TRBJ1-3
CASSLPRDSSGNTIYF
TGTGCCAGCAGCTTACCTCGCGACAGCTCTGGAAACACCATATATTTT
>TRBV5-4|NA|NA|14|TRBJ2-1
CASSLGSSYNEQFF
TGTGCCAGCAGCTTAGGGAGCTCCTACAATGAGCAGTTCTTC
>TRBV11-2|TRBD2|NA|12|TRBJ2-3
CASSWTSQTQYF
TGTGCCAGCAGCTGGACTAGCCAAACGCAGTATTTT
>TRBV5-1|TRBD1|few|16|TRBJ2-5
CASSLVQGAAVETQYF
TGCGCCAGCAGCTTGGTTCAGGGGGCTGCCGTGGAGACCCAGTACTTC
>TRBV4-1|TRBD2|once|16|TRBJ2-3
CASSQLGGGRADTQYF
TGCGCCAGCAGCCAATTGGGGGGGGGACGGGCAGATACGCAGTATTTT
>TRBV5-1|NA|NA|14|TRBJ1-2
CASSLNLVADGYTF
TGCGCCAGCAGCCTAAACCTAGTAGCAGACGGCTACACCTTC
>TRBV6-5|NA|NA|15|TRBJ2-7
CASSYAVNPDYEQYF
TGTGCCAGCAGTTACGCCGTTAACCCGGACTACGAGCAGTACTTC
>TRBV12-5|TRBD2|few|17|TRBJ2-5
CASGIYSGRAFVETQYF
TGTGCTAGTGGTATATATAGCGGGAGGGCCTTTGTAGAGACCCAGTACTTC
>TRBV29-1|TRBD1|NA|13|TRBJ1-2
CSSEAGTGYGYTF
TGCAGCTCTGAGGCGGGGACAGGCTATGGCTACACCTTC
>TRBV30|NA|NA|14|TRBJ2-7
CAWSVGGGPYEQYF
TGTGCCTGGAGTGTCGGGGGCGGGCCCTACGAGCAGTACTTC
>TRBV6-5|NA|NA|13|TRBJ2-7
CASRPGGPYEQYF
TGTGCCAGCAGGCCGGGGGGCCCCTACGAGCAGTACTTC
>TRBV5-1|TRBD2|NA|17|TRBJ2-7
CASSLVLGLAILYEQYF
TGCGCCAGCAGCTTGGTTCTAGGACTAGCGATTCTCTACGAGCAGTACTTC
>TRBV2|TRBD1|NA|15|TRBJ1-5
CASSDIWPGGQPQHF
TGTGCCAGCAGTGATATCTGGCCAGGGGGACAGCCCCAGCATTTT
>TRBV10-1|NA|NA|14|TRBJ2-3
CASSAAMVADTQYF
TGCGCCAGCAGTGCGGCGATGGTCGCAGATACGCAGTATTTT
>TRBV20-1|TRBD1|NA|11|TRBJ1-1
CSARGQGDAFF
TGCAGTGCCCGCGGACAGGGGGACGCTTTCTTT
>TRBV5-1|TRBD1|NA|14|TRBJ2-3
CASSLGTGPPTQYF
TGCGCCAGCAGCTTAGGGACAGGACCACCCACGCAGTATTTT
>TRBV27|TRBD1|NA|14|TRBJ1-1
CASSINRGNTEAFF
TGTGCCAGCAGTATAAACAGGGGGAACACTGAAGCTTTCTTT
>TRBV18|NA|NA|13|TRBJ1-2
CASSPNRDVGYTF
TGTGCCAGCTCACCCAACAGGGACGTAGGCTACACCTTC